This T cell receptor beta chain was obtained from a study of T cell repertoires in cytomegalovirus infection. Turning to the study itself: TCR beta signatures that were public indicated CMV infection and matching HLA type.

This clonotype was observed at least ten times. Its antigen is undetermined. Regarding the study as a whole: The study identified carriers of CMV plus the relevant HLA from cumulative public TCR beta family frequency. Across the ex vivo response, the dominant clonotypes were HLA-C-restricted CMV-specific TCR beta clonotypes.

MiXCR, run by TCRdb on the reads, gives a single entry per CDR3 protein. Of fewer than 250,000 distinct CDR3 sequences listed, 9% to 15% are singletons. The length of the CDR3 is 12 residues. Germline CDR1 and CDR2: MNHEY and SVGEGT. V was pared by 7 bases and J by 6 bases, with 10 bases between. This TCR was sampled from a human donor in good health (CMV status not recorded). Some clones in this sample may be carry-over from other donors' samples. The sequencing input was PBMCs. The rearrangement links TRBV6-2 or TRBV6-3 to TRBJ2-1; D is unresolved. The CDR3 is CASTEVGNEQFF. For the CDR3, the DNA is TGTGCCAGCACCGAAGTCGGCAATGAGCAGTTCTTC.